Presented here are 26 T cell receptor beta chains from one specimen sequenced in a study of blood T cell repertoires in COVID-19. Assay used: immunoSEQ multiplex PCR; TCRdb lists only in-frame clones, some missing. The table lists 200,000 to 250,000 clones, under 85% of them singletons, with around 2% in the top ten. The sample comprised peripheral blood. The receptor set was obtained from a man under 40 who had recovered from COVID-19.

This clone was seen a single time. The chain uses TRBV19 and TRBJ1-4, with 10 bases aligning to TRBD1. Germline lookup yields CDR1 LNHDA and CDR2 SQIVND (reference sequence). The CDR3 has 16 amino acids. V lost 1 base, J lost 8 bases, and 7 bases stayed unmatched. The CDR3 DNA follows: TGTGCCAGTAGTATAGTCCGGGACAGGGGCAGCGAAAAACTGTTTTTT. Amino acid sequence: CASSIVRDRGSEKLFF.

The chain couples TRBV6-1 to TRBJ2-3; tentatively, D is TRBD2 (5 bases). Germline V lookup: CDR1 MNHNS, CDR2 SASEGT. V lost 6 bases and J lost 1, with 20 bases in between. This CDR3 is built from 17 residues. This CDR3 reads CASREQSGVSGTDTQYF. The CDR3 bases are TGTGCCAGCAGGGAACAGTCCGGGGTCTCTGGCACAGATACGCAGTATTTT.

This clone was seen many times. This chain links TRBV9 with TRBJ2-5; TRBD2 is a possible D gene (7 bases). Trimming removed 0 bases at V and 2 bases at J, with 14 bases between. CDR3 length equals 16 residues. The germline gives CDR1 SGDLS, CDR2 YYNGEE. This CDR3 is CASSVGRAGAQETQYF. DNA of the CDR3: TGTGCCAGCAGCGTAGGAAGGGCGGGGGCTCAAGAGACCCAGTACTTC.

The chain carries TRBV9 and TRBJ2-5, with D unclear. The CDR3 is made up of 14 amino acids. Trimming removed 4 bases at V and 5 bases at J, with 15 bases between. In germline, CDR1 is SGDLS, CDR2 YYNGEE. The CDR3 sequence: CASSSTLADETQYF. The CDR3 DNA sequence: TGTGCCAGCAGCTCGACTCTGGCAGACGAGACCCAGTACTTC.

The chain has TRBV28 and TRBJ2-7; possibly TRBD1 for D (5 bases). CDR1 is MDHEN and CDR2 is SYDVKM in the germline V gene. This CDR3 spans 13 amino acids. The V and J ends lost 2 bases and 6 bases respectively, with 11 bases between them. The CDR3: CASSLPGWSEQYV. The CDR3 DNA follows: TGTGCCAGCAGTTTACCAGGGTGGTCCGAGCAGTACGTC.

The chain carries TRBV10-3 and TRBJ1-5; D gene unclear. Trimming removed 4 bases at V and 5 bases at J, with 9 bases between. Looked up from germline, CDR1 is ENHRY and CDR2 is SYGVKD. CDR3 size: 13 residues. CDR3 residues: CAISATPDQPQHF. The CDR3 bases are TGTGCCATCAGTGCCACCCCGGATCAGCCCCAGCATTTT.

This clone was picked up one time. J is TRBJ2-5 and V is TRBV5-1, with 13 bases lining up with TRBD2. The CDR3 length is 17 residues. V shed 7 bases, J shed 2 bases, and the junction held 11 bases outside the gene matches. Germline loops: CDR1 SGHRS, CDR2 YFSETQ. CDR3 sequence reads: CASRLLAGGPVQETQYF. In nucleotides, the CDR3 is TGCGCCAGCCGTTTACTAGCGGGGGGGCCGGTTCAAGAGACCCAGTACTTC.

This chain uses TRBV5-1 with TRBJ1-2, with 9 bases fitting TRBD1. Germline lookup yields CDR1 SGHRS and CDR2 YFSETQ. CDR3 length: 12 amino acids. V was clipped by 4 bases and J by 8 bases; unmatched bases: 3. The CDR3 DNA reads TGCGCCAGCAGCACAGGGGGCCGAGGCTACACCTTC. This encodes CASSTGGRGYTF.

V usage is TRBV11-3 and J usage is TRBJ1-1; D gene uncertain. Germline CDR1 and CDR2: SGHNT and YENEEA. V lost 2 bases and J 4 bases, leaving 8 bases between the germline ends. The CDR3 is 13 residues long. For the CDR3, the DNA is TGTGCCAGCAGCTTACGGTCAGGCACTGAAGCTTTCTTT. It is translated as CASSLRSGTEAFF.

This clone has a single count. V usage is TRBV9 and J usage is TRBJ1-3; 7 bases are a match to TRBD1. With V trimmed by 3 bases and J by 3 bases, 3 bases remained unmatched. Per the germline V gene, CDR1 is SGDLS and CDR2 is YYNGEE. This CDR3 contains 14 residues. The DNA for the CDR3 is TGTGCCAGCAGCGATACAGGGGTTGGAAACACCATATATTTT. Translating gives CASSDTGVGNTIYF.

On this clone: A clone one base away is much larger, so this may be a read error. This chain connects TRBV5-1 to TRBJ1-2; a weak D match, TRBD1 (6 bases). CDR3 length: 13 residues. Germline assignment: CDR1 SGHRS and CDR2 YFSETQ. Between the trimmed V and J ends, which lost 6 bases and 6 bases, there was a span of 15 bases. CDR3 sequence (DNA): TGCGCCAGCAACGTACAGGGTGGGGATGGCTACACCTTC. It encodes CASNVQGGDGYTF.

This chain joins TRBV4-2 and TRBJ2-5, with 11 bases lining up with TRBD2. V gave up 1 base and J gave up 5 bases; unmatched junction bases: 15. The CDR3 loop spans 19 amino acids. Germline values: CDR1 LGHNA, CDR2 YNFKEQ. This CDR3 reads CASSQVLRLAGGPQETQYF. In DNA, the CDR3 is TGTGCCAGCAGCCAAGTTTTGCGTCTAGCGGGGGGCCCCCAGGAGACCCAGTACTTC.

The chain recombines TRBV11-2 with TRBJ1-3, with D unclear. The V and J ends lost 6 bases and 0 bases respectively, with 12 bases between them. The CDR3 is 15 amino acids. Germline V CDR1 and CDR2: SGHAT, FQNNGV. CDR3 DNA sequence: TGTGCCAGCAGAGAGGGCCGGAGCTCTGGAAACACCATATATTTT. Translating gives CASREGRSSGNTIYF. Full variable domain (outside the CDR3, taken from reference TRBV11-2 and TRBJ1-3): EAGVAQSPRYKIIEKRQSVAFWCNPISGHATLYWYQQILGQGPKLLIQFQNNGVVDDSQLPKDRFSAERLKGVDSTLKIQPAKLEDSAVYLCASREGRSSGNTIYFGEGSWLTVV.

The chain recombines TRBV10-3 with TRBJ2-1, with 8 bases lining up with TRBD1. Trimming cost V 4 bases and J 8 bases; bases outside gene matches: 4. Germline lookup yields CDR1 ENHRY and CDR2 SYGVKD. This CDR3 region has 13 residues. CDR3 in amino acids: CAISGDRGYEQFF. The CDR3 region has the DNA TGTGCCATCAGTGGAGACAGGGGTTATGAGCAGTTCTTC.

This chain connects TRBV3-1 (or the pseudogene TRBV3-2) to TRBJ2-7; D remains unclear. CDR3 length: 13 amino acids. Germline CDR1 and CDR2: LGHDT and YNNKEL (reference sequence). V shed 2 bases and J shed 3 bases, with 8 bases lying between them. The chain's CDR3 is CASSQTQFYEQYF. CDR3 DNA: TGTGCCAGCAGCCAAACCCAGTTCTACGAGCAGTACTTC.

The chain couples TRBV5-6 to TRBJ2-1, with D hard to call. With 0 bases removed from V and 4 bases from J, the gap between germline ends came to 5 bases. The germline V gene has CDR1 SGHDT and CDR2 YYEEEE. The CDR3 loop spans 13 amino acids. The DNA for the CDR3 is TGTGCCAGCAGCTTGGCCAGATACAATGAGCAGTTCTTC. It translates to CASSLARYNEQFF. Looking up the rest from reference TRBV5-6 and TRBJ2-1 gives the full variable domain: DAGVTQSPTHLIKTRGQQVTLRCSPKSGHDTVSWYQQALGQGPQFIFQYYEEEERQRGNFPDRFSGHQFPNYSSELNVNALLLGDSALYLCASSLARYNEQFFGPGTRLTVL.

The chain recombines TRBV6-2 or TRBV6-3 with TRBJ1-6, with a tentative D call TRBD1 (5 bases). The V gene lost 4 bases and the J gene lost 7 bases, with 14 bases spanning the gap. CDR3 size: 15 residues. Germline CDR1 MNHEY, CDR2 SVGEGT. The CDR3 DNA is TGTGCCAGCAGTTTGGCGGGGCCTGGGAATTCACCCCTCCACTTT. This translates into CASSLAGPGNSPLHF.

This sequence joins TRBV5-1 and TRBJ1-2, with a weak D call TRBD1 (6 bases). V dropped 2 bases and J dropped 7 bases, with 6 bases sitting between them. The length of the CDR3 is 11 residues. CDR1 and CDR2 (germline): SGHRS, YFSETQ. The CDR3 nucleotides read TGCGCCAGCAGCTTAGGGGGTGGCTACACCTTC. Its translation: CASSLGGGYTF.

The CDR3: CASSTGQGGYEQYF. The CDR3 nucleotides are TGTGCCAGCTCAACCGGACAGGGGGGATACGAGCAGTACTTC. The chain is built from TRBV18 and TRBJ2-7; 10 bases agree with TRBD1. With 5 bases clipped from V and 4 bases from J, the junction kept 5 bases outside the gene matches. This CDR3 contains 14 residues. Germline V gives CDR1 KGHSH, CDR2 LQKENI.

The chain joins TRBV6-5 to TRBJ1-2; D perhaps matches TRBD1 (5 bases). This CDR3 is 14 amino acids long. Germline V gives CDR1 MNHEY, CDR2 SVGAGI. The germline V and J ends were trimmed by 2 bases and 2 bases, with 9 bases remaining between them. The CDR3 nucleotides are TGTGCCAGCAGTTACAGGGGCAAGAACTATGGCTACACCTTC. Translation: CASSYRGKNYGYTF.

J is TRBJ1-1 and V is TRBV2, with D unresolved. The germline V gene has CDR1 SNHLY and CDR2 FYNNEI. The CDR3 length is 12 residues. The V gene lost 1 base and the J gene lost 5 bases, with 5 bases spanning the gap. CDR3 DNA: TGTGCCAGCAGTGAAGGGCCAACTGAAGCTTTCTTT. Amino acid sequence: CASSEGPTEAFF.

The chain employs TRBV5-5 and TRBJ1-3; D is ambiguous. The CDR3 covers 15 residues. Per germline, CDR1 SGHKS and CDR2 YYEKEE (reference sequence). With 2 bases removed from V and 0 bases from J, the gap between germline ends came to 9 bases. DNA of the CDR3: TGTGCCAGCAGCTTAAGAGGAAACTCTGGAAACACCATATATTTT. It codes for CASSLRGNSGNTIYF.

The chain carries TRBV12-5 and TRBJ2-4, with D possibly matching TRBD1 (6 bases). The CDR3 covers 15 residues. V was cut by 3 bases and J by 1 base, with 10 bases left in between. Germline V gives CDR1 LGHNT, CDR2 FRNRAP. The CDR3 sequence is CASGFPDRAKNIQYF. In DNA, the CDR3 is TGTGCTAGTGGTTTCCCTGACAGGGCCAAAAACATTCAGTACTTC. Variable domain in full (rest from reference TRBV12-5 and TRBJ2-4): DARVTQTPRHKVTEMGQEVTMRCQPILGHNTVFWYRQTMMQGLELLAYFRNRAPLDDSGMPKDRFSAEMPDATLATLKIQPSEPRDSAVYFCASGFPDRAKNIQYFGAGTRLSVL.

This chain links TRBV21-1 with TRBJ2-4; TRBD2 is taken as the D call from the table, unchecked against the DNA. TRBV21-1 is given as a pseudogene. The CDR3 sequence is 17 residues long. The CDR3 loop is CASLVRERDLAKNIQYF. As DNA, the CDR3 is TGTGCCAGCTTAGTTCGGGAGAGGGACCTAGCCAAAAACATTCAGTACTTC.

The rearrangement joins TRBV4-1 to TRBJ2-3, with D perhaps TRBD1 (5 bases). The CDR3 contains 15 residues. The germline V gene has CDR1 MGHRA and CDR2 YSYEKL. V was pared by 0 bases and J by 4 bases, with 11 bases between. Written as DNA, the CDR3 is TGCGCCAGCAGCCAAGATCCCCAGGGTGCAGATACGCAGTATTTT. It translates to CASSQDPQGADTQYF.

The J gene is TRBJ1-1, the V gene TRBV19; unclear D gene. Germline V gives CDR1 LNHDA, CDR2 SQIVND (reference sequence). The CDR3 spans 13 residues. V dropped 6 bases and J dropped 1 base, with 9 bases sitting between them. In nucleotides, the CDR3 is TGTGCCAGTAGCCATCAGTCGAACACTGAAGCTTTCTTT. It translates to CASSHQSNTEAFF.